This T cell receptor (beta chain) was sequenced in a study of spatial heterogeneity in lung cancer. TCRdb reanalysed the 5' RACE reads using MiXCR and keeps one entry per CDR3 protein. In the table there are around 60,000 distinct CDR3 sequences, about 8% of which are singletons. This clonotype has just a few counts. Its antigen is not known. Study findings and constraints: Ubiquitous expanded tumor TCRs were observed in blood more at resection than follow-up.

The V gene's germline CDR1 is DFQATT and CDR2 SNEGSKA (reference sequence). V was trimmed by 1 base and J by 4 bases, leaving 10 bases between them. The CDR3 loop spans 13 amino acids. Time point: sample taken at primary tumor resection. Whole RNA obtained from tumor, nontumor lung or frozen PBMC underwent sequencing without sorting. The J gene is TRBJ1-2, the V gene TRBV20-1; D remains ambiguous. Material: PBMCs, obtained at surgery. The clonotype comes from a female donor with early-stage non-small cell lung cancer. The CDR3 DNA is TGCAGTGCTAGAGGGGGTGAGGTCTATGGCTACACCTTC. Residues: CSARGGEVYGYTF.